This T cell receptor beta chain was obtained from a study of beta chain features in type 1 diabetes. Study conclusions and caveats: In all four CD4+ subsets, TCRB CDR3 length was significantly, moderately reduced in type 1 diabetes. More deletions and fewer insertions at VDJ junctions were seen in type 1 diabetes patients.

This CDR3 contains 15 residues. V dropped 0 bases and J dropped 1 base, with 8 bases sitting between them. Germline CDR1 reads SGHRS; CDR2 reads YFSETQ. Expressed TCRB transcripts got sequenced, as all isolated RNA was reverse transcribed. Some clones are missing from TCRdb's copy, which holds only in-frame ones; the method was immunoSEQ multiplex PCR. The sample yields around 250,000 clones, roughly an eighth seen once. This clone was found a few times. Its matching antigen is unknown. The source of this sequence is a middle-aged woman in good health. The sample was naive CD4+ T cells from blood. The chain combines TRBV5-1 with TRBJ1-5; perhaps TRBD1 as D (6 bases). This chain's CDR3 is CASSLGQASNQPQHF. CDR3 nucleotide sequence: TGCGCCAGCAGCTTGGGACAGGCCAGCAATCAGCCCCAGCATTTT.